The entry that follows covers one TCR beta chain sequence. Its cognate antigen is unknown. This CDR3 contains 14 residues. V lost 6 bases and J lost 3, with 18 bases in between. Germline CDR1 and CDR2: SQVTM and ANQGSEA. The data are from a study of sequential checkpoint blockade in melanoma. About the study: TCRβ was sequenced from DNA of 91 pretreatment tumors. Overall study results and limits: For nivolumab-first patients, baseline tumor clonality was associated with response. Mutational load did not correlate with tumor T-cell fraction or clonality.

Sample treatment: randomized to nivolumab then ipilimumab (arm A) or the reverse (arm B). The assay was immunoSEQ multiplex PCR, and TCRdb's table has in-frame clones only and misses some. Of more than 500 clones listed, about a fifth are singletons. The sequence derives from a human donor with melanoma. Sequenced material: tumor tissue (inferred from file names), taken from a patient given nivolumab and ipilimumab in sequence. The J gene is TRBJ2-7, the V gene TRBV29-1; TRBD2 might be the D (7 bases). DNA of the CDR3: TGCAGCGTAAGGGAGGGGGGGTTCAGCTACGAGCAGTACTTC. Residues: CSVREGGFSYEQYF.